This T cell receptor (beta chain) was documented in a study of blood T cell repertoires in COVID-19. The wider study: Samples taken during acute and convalescent COVID-19 were collected in the United States, Italy and Spain. PBMCs, B-cell-depleted T cells, or T cells provided the cDNA or gDNA that made up the material.

Per the original data handling: It was from reference gene primer amplification that nucleated cell counts were estimated. Assay: immunoSEQ multiplex PCR; the TCRdb copy retains only in-frame clones and omits some. V and J calls plus clone size are reproduced from that table; the DNA served to infer D and trimming. This table has about 140,000 clones, about 86% appearing once. CDR1 and CDR2 from the germline V gene are SGHAT and FQNNGV. The CDR3 contains 15 residues. V lost 4 bases and J 4 bases, leaving 16 bases between the germline ends. The TCR comes from a woman aged 55-70 years with acute or convalescent COVID-19. The genes are TRBV11-2 and TRBJ1-1; tentatively, D is TRBD1 (5 bases). Sequenced: peripheral blood. CDR3 sequence (DNA): TGTGCCAGCAGCTACGGACGGTTTGACAGCACTGAAGCTTTCTTT. It translates to CASSYGRFDSTEAFF.